These T cell receptor beta chains were read from a single sample in a study of blood T cell repertoires in COVID-19. The table came from immunoSEQ multiplex PCR; TCRdb's copy has only in-frame clones and leaves some out. The table lists 35,000 to 45,000 clones, around nine tenths of them singletons, with 14% in the top ten. The source material was peripheral blood. The receptors come from a human donor in a cohort sampled during active COVID-19. CDR3s include the opening cysteine and the closing phenylalanine or tryptophan. A D gene is named only where the DNA matches it firmly. Size values are once, few and many counts, or a class for expanded clones, and some rows have none.

v_gene,abundance,j_gene,d_gene,CDR3nt,CDR3aa
TRBV9,-,TRBJ2-5,TRBD2,TGTGCCAGCAGCGTAGGCCCAGCGGGAGGGGGAGAGACCCAGTACTTC,CASSVGPAGGGETQYF
TRBV5-4,few,TRBJ1-3,-,TGTGCCAGCAGCCCTGGCTCCCCCACTGGAAACACCATATATTTT,CASSPGSPTGNTIYF
TRBV10-3,-,TRBJ2-5,TRBD1,TGTGCCATCAGTGAGTCCCGGACAGGGGGCCAAGAGACCCAGTACTTC,CAISESRTGGQETQYF
TRBV6-2/TRBV6-3,-,TRBJ1-6,-,TGTGCCAGCAGTAAACCGGGCTACAGGATCATTTCACCCCTCCACTTT,CASSKPGYRIISPLHF
TRBV30,-,TRBJ1-5,-,TGTGCCTGGAGTGCGGGTTCCAATCAGCCCCAGCATTTT,CAWSAGSNQPQHF
TRBV14,once,TRBJ1-2,-,TGTGCCAGCAGCCCCGGGACTGGTAACTATGGCTACACCTTC,CASSPGTGNYGYTF
TRBV30,-,TRBJ1-1,-,TGTGCCTGGAACAGTAGAGGGATCGGCACTGAAGCTTTCTTT,CAWNSRGIGTEAFF
TRBV7-9,-,TRBJ1-2,-,TGTGCCAGCAGCTTAGCGGCTGCTAACTATGGCTACACCTTC,CASSLAAANYGYTF
TRBV30,once,TRBJ2-7,TRBD2,TGTGCCTGGTCCGGACTAGCGGGGACGTCCTACGAGCAGTACTTC,CAWSGLAGTSYEQYF
TRBV7-9,-,TRBJ1-5,-,TGTGCCAGCAGCCCTTCTGAGGGGCCCCAGCATTTT,CASSPSEGPQHF
TRBV4-1,-,TRBJ1-2,-,TGCGCCAGCAGCCGCCAGGACAGTAATCCTTCTGGCTACACCTTC,CASSRQDSNPSGYTF
TRBV6-6,-,TRBJ2-1,TRBD2,TGTGCCAGCAGTTCCCCACTAGCGGGCTCGGAGAATGAGCAGTTCTTC,CASSSPLAGSENEQFF
TRBV29-1,-,TRBJ1-5,TRBD1,TGCAGCGCCGCGACAGGGGTCAATCAGCCCCAGCATTTT,CSAATGVNQPQHF